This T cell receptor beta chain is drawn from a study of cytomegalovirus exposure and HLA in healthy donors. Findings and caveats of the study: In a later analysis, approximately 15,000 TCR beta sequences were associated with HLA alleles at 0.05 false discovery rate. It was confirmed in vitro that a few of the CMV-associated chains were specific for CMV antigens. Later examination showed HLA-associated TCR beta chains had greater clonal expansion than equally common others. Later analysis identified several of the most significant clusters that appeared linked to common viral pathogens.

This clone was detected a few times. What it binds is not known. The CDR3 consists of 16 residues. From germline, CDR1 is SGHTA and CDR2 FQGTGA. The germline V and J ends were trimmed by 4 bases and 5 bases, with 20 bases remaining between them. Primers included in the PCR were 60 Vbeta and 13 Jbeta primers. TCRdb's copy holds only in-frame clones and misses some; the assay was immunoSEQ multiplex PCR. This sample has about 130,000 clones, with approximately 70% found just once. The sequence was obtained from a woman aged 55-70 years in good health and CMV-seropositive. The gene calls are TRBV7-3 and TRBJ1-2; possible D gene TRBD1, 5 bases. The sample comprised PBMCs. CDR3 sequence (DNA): TGTGCCAGCAGCTCCCTTCATAAGGGGTTTTTATATGGCTACACCTTC. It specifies CASSSLHKGFLYGYTF.